These 11 T cell receptor beta chains came from one sample sequenced in a study of blood T cell repertoires in COVID-19. The data were produced by immunoSEQ multiplex PCR, yet TCRdb's version contains in-frame clones alone and is incomplete. Among about 320,000 clones, nearly 90% were seen once, and the ten largest hold approximately 5.3%. The sequencing sample was made of PBMCs or T cells enriched from blood (not recorded which). Source of these receptors: a woman in her 30s who had recovered from COVID-19.

This chain connects TRBV9 to TRBJ2-2, with D perhaps TRBD1 (6 bases). V was clipped by 0 bases and J by 7 bases, with 22 bases between them. The length of the CDR3 is 18 residues. Germline V gives CDR1 SGDLS, CDR2 YYNGEE. The CDR3 sequence: CASSVVPGDTPPGGELFF. The CDR3 region has the DNA TGTGCCAGCAGCGTAGTGCCAGGGGATACACCCCCGGGCGGGGAGCTGTTTTTT.

V and J are TRBV5-1 and TRBJ2-3; 14 positions agree with TRBD2. V was clipped by 0 bases and J by 5 bases; unmatched bases: 8. Looked up from germline, CDR1 is SGHRS and CDR2 is YFSETQ. The CDR3 spans 18 residues. CDR3: CASSLEGRGLAGGDTQYF. CDR3 coding DNA: TGCGCCAGCAGCTTGGAGGGTCGAGGACTAGCGGGGGGAGATACGCAGTATTTT. The entire variable domain, with the rest obtained from reference TRBV5-1 and TRBJ2-3, is as follows: KAGVTQTPRYLIKTRGQQVTLSCSPISGHRSVSWYQQTPGQGLQFLFEYFSETQRNKGNFPGRFSGRQFSNSRSEMNVSTLELGDSALYLCASSLEGRGLAGGDTQYFGPGTRLTVL.

The V call is TRBV10-3, the J call TRBJ2-7, with D possibly being TRBD1 (5 bases). Looked up from germline, CDR1 is ENHRY and CDR2 is SYGVKD. The CDR3 has 16 amino acids. Trimming removed 4 bases from V and 3 bases from J, with 19 bases in between. The CDR3 is CAISGQDRERRYEQYF. The CDR3 nucleotides are TGTGCCATCAGTGGACAAGACAGAGAAAGGCGCTACGAGCAGTACTTC.

This clone was seen more than once but under ten times. The rearrangement joins TRBV25-1 to TRBJ1-3; D unresolved. The germline V and J ends were trimmed by 6 bases and 1 base, with 7 bases remaining between them. This CDR3 contains 13 residues. From germline, CDR1 is MGHDK and CDR2 SYGVNS. The CDR3 DNA reads TGTGCCAGCAGACCGAGTTCTGGAAACACCATATATTTT. The encoded protein is CASRPSSGNTIYF.

J is TRBJ1-1 and V is TRBV18, with D perhaps TRBD1 (6 bases). This CDR3 spans 15 amino acids. V lost 4 bases, J lost 1 base, and 13 bases lay in between. Germline V lookup: CDR1 KGHSH, CDR2 LQKENI. The CDR3: CASSLMGGGNTEAFF. In DNA, the CDR3 is TGTGCCAGCTCACTCATGGGAGGGGGGAACACTGAAGCTTTCTTT.

The chain uses TRBV7-9 and TRBJ1-3, with a tentative D call TRBD1 (6 bases). Looked up from germline, CDR1 is SEHNR and CDR2 is FQNEAQ (reference sequence). This CDR3 has 16 amino acids. Trimming removed 1 base at V and 0 bases at J, with 10 bases between. In DNA, the CDR3 is TGTGCCAGCAGCTTAGGGACAGCCCGCTCTGGAAACACCATATATTTT. Its translation: CASSLGTARSGNTIYF.

The chain combines TRBV3-1 (or the pseudogene TRBV3-2) with TRBJ1-6; 7 positions agree with TRBD1. The CDR3 has 12 amino acids. V trimming: 7 bases; J trimming: 9 bases; junction bases outside the gene matches: 3. Germline V CDR1 and CDR2: LGHDT, YNNKEL (reference sequence). CDR3 loop: CASTHRGSPLHF. CDR3 sequence (DNA): TGTGCCAGCACCCACAGGGGTTCACCCCTCCACTTT.

The V gene is TRBV2, the J gene TRBJ1-2; no reliable D call. CDR3 length equals 14 residues. Trimming stripped 6 bases from V and 4 bases from J, with 15 bases between. Per germline, CDR1 SNHLY and CDR2 FYNNEI. This CDR3 is CASSPVGESYGYTF. CDR3 DNA sequence: TGTGCCAGCAGCCCCGTCGGGGAAAGCTATGGCTACACCTTC. The variable domain in full, completed from reference TRBV2 and TRBJ1-2, reads EPEVTQTPSHQVTQMGQEVILRCVPISNHLYFYWYRQILGQKVEFLVSFYNNEISEKSEIFDDQFSVERPDGSNFTLKIRSTKLEDSAMYFCASSPVGESYGYTFGSGTRLTVV.

The chain uses TRBV9 and TRBJ2-1; 10 nucleotides agree with TRBD1. The CDR3 has 16 amino acids. V lost 0 bases and J lost 4; bases outside the gene matches: 4. The germline V gene encodes CDR1 SGDLS and CDR2 YYNGEE. The CDR3 region is CASSVAQGQGYNEQFF. CDR3 nucleotides: TGTGCCAGCAGCGTAGCTCAGGGACAGGGGTACAATGAGCAGTTCTTC.

In this sample, this clone turned up once. The V call is TRBV5-1, the J call TRBJ1-4; D uncertain. V was shortened by 2 bases and J by 4 bases, with 6 bases between the two germline ends. In germline, CDR1 is SGHRS, CDR2 YFSETQ. There are 13 residues in the CDR3. DNA of the CDR3: TGCGCCAGCAGCTTTCTAAGTAATGAAAAACTGTTTTTT. This encodes CASSFLSNEKLFF.

In its sample, this clone was seen a few times. The chain uses TRBV9 and TRBJ1-1; D may be TRBD1 (6 bases). There are 15 residues in the CDR3. V lost 1 base to trimming and J lost 3 bases, with 13 bases between them. Germline CDR1 reads SGDLS; CDR2 reads YYNGEE. This chain's CDR3 is CASSVSTGLHTEAFF. DNA for the CDR3: TGTGCCAGCAGCGTATCCACAGGGCTTCACACTGAAGCTTTCTTT.